A selection of T cell receptor beta chains follows, all from one sample in a study of cytomegalovirus exposure and HLA in healthy donors. Some clones are missing from TCRdb's copy, which holds only in-frame ones; the method was immunoSEQ multiplex PCR. In the table there are approximately 260,000 clones, 65% to 90% of which are singletons. Sequencing input: PBMCs. These receptors were taken from a woman in her late teens or twenties in good health and CMV-seronegative. The CDR3 runs from the conserved cysteine through the conserved F or W. The D gene is left open where the match is weak. Clone sizes are given selectively: once, few, many, or a class where the clone is expanded.

abundance: NA
d_gene: NA
v_gene: TRBV20-1
j_gene: TRBJ1-1
CDR3nt: TGCAGTGCTTCCCCCAGGGATGAAGCTTTCTTT
CDR3aa: CSASPRDEAFF

abundance: NA
d_gene: NA
v_gene: TRBV7-2
j_gene: TRBJ2-7
CDR3nt: TGTGCCACCATACCCCGCGGCACCTACGAGCAGTACTTC
CDR3aa: CATIPRGTYEQYF

abundance: NA
d_gene: TRBD1
v_gene: TRBV27
j_gene: TRBJ1-4
CDR3nt: TGTGCCAGCAGTCCCCTCCGACAGGGAGGTAATGAAAAACTGTTTTTT
CDR3aa: CASSPLRQGGNEKLFF

abundance: NA
d_gene: NA
v_gene: TRBV30
j_gene: TRBJ1-5
CDR3nt: TGTGCCTATACCCCAAGGGGCCGGGTTGGCAATCAGCCCCAGCATTTT
CDR3aa: CAYTPRGRVGNQPQHF

abundance: NA
d_gene: TRBD2
v_gene: TRBV28
j_gene: TRBJ2-1
CDR3nt: TGTGCCAGCAGCCGCGCTGGGCGGGGGGTCTACAATGAGCAGTTCTTC
CDR3aa: CASSRAGRGVYNEQFF

abundance: NA
d_gene: NA
v_gene: TRBV9
j_gene: TRBJ2-1
CDR3nt: TGTGCCAGCAGCGTAGGCGGGCCAAACTACAATGAGCAGTTCTTC
CDR3aa: CASSVGGPNYNEQFF

abundance: NA
d_gene: TRBD2
v_gene: TRBV12-5
j_gene: TRBJ2-1
CDR3nt: TGTGCTAGTGGTTTGAGGATAGCGGGAAGGTTGGATGAGCAGTTCTTC
CDR3aa: CASGLRIAGRLDEQFF

abundance: NA
d_gene: TRBD1
v_gene: TRBV27
j_gene: TRBJ2-7
CDR3nt: TGTGCCAGCAGTTTGGGGACCGGGACAGGGTCGCACGAGCAGTACTTC
CDR3aa: CASSLGTGTGSHEQYF

abundance: NA
d_gene: NA
v_gene: TRBV5-6
j_gene: TRBJ1-1
CDR3nt: TGTGCCAGCAGTCACAAGACAGGATTAGGACCTGAAGCTTTCTTT
CDR3aa: CASSHKTGLGPEAFF

abundance: NA
d_gene: NA
v_gene: TRBV4-2
j_gene: TRBJ2-5
CDR3nt: TGTGCCAGCAGCCAAGACCTTAGCGGGACAGGGGAGACCCAGTACTTC
CDR3aa: CASSQDLSGTGETQYF

abundance: once
d_gene: NA
v_gene: TRBV5-1
j_gene: TRBJ2-3
CDR3nt: TGCGCCAGCAGCTTGTCGCGAGCAGGTTTTCGGTCTAGCACAGATACGCAGTATTTT
CDR3aa: CASSLSRAGFRSSTDTQYF

abundance: NA
d_gene: TRBD2
v_gene: TRBV11-3
j_gene: TRBJ2-7
CDR3nt: TGTGCCAGCAGCCGTGGACTAGCGGCCTCCTACGAGCAGTACTTC
CDR3aa: CASSRGLAASYEQYF

abundance: few
d_gene: TRBD1
v_gene: TRBV6-1
j_gene: TRBJ1-2
CDR3nt: TGTGCCAGCAGTAAGGACAGGGATCGAGGCTACACCTTC
CDR3aa: CASSKDRDRGYTF

abundance: NA
d_gene: TRBD1
v_gene: TRBV4-1
j_gene: TRBJ1-4
CDR3nt: TGCGCCAGCAGCCACCGGACAGGGGGCGAAGCAACTAATGAAAAACTGTTTTTT
CDR3aa: CASSHRTGGEATNEKLFF

abundance: NA
d_gene: TRBD2
v_gene: TRBV11-2
j_gene: TRBJ2-7
CDR3nt: TGTGCCAGCAGCTCCCGGACTAGCGGGGACCACGAGCAGTACTTC
CDR3aa: CASSSRTSGDHEQYF

abundance: NA
d_gene: NA
v_gene: TRBV29-1
j_gene: TRBJ1-2
CDR3nt: TGCAGCGTTGTTGTCAGTGTCGGCTACACCTTC
CDR3aa: CSVVVSVGYTF

abundance: NA
d_gene: TRBD1
v_gene: TRBV9
j_gene: TRBJ1-1
CDR3nt: TGTGCCAGCAGCGATCCGGGACAGGGGGCCGTTGAAGCTTTCTTT
CDR3aa: CASSDPGQGAVEAFF

abundance: NA
d_gene: NA
v_gene: TRBV6-5
j_gene: TRBJ2-5
CDR3nt: TGTGCCAGCAGTTACACAGGACAGACCCAGTACTTC
CDR3aa: CASSYTGQTQYF

abundance: NA
d_gene: NA
v_gene: TRBV10-1
j_gene: TRBJ2-1
CDR3nt: TGCGCCAGCACTGACAGTAATGAGCAGTTCTTC
CDR3aa: CASTDSNEQFF

abundance: NA
d_gene: NA
v_gene: TRBV30
j_gene: TRBJ1-3
CDR3nt: TGTGCCTGGAGTGTAAGGCGTGCAGGGTTCTTTGGAAACACCATATATTTT
CDR3aa: CAWSVRRAGFFGNTIYF

abundance: NA
d_gene: TRBD1
v_gene: TRBV7-2
j_gene: TRBJ1-5
CDR3nt: TGTGCCAGCAGACTGGGGACAGGGTCTGGCAATCAGCCCCAGCATTTT
CDR3aa: CASRLGTGSGNQPQHF

abundance: NA
d_gene: TRBD1
v_gene: TRBV25-1
j_gene: TRBJ2-7
CDR3nt: TGTGCCAGCAGTGACCCGGGACAGGGCTACGAGCAGTACTTC
CDR3aa: CASSDPGQGYEQYF

abundance: NA
d_gene: NA
v_gene: TRBV4-3
j_gene: TRBJ1-2
CDR3nt: TGCGCCAGCAGCCAAGATATTTCAGCCGTACAGCTCTATGGCTACACCTTC
CDR3aa: CASSQDISAVQLYGYTF

abundance: once
d_gene: TRBD1
v_gene: TRBV7-7
j_gene: TRBJ2-5
CDR3nt: TGTGCTAGCAGCCTTACCGGGACAGGGGCAGAGACCCAGTACTTC
CDR3aa: CASSLTGTGAETQYF

abundance: NA
d_gene: NA
v_gene: TRBV6-1
j_gene: TRBJ1-2
CDR3nt: TGTGCCAGCAGTGAATACGGGTTGAGCTATGGCTACACCTTC
CDR3aa: CASSEYGLSYGYTF

abundance: NA
d_gene: TRBD1
v_gene: TRBV7-6
j_gene: TRBJ2-1
CDR3nt: TGTGCCAGCAGCCTCGGGACAGGGGGAAGGTATGAGCAGTTCTTC
CDR3aa: CASSLGTGGRYEQFF

abundance: NA
d_gene: TRBD1
v_gene: TRBV5-1
j_gene: TRBJ2-2
CDR3nt: TGCGCCAGCAGCTGGACAGGGCCCGGGGAGCTGTTTTTT
CDR3aa: CASSWTGPGELFF

abundance: once
d_gene: NA
v_gene: TRBV27
j_gene: TRBJ2-4
CDR3nt: TGTGCCAGCAGTTTGGAGGGGGCGGCCAAAAACATTCAGTACTTC
CDR3aa: CASSLEGAAKNIQYF

abundance: many
d_gene: NA
v_gene: TRBV30
j_gene: TRBJ2-1
CDR3nt: TGTGCCCGAGCCGGGAGCTCCTACAATGAGCAGTTCTTC
CDR3aa: CARAGSSYNEQFF

abundance: NA
d_gene: TRBD2
v_gene: TRBV27
j_gene: TRBJ2-7
CDR3nt: TGTGCCAGCGGCCCGGGGGGCTACGAGCAGTACTTC
CDR3aa: CASGPGGYEQYF

abundance: NA
d_gene: NA
v_gene: TRBV5-1
j_gene: TRBJ1-1
CDR3nt: TGCGCCAGCAGCTTGGCTGAGACTAACACTGAAGCTTTCTTT
CDR3aa: CASSLAETNTEAFF

abundance: NA
d_gene: TRBD2
v_gene: TRBV11-1
j_gene: TRBJ2-1
CDR3nt: TGTGCCAGCAGCTTATCCGGGACTAGCGGGGGAACCTACAATGAGCAGTTCTTC
CDR3aa: CASSLSGTSGGTYNEQFF

abundance: NA
d_gene: TRBD1
v_gene: TRBV10-1
j_gene: TRBJ2-7
CDR3nt: TGCGCCAGCAGTGGGGGGACAGTGGAAGAGCAGTACTTC
CDR3aa: CASSGGTVEEQYF

abundance: NA
d_gene: TRBD1
v_gene: TRBV6-6
j_gene: TRBJ2-5
CDR3nt: TGTGCCAGCAGTTACCCACCGGGACAGAAAGAGACCCAGTACTTC
CDR3aa: CASSYPPGQKETQYF

abundance: NA
d_gene: TRBD2
v_gene: TRBV11-2
j_gene: TRBJ2-7
CDR3nt: TGTGCCAGCAGCTTAGCCGCGGGGGGTTACGAGCAGTACTTC
CDR3aa: CASSLAAGGYEQYF

abundance: NA
d_gene: NA
v_gene: TRBV5-1
j_gene: TRBJ2-1
CDR3nt: TGCGCCAGCAGATCCGCGCCAGGGGCCAATGAGCAGTTCTTC
CDR3aa: CASRSAPGANEQFF

abundance: once
d_gene: NA
v_gene: TRBV27
j_gene: TRBJ1-1
CDR3nt: TGTGCCAGCAGTCCCGCGGGACGGTGGAACACTGAAGCTTTCTTT
CDR3aa: CASSPAGRWNTEAFF

abundance: NA
d_gene: NA
v_gene: TRBV5-3
j_gene: TRBJ2-5
CDR3nt: TGTGCCAGAAGCTTGGGTGGGAGGTACCAAGAGACCCAGTACTTC
CDR3aa: CARSLGGRYQETQYF

abundance: NA
d_gene: TRBD1
v_gene: TRBV30
j_gene: TRBJ1-5
CDR3nt: TGTGCCTGGAGTAGGAAGGACAGGAGAACCGATAGCAATCAGCCCCAGCATTTT
CDR3aa: CAWSRKDRRTDSNQPQHF

abundance: NA
d_gene: TRBD2
v_gene: TRBV29-1
j_gene: TRBJ2-7
CDR3nt: TGCAGCGTAGGAGCGGGAGGCTACGAGCAGTACTTC
CDR3aa: CSVGAGGYEQYF

abundance: NA
d_gene: NA
v_gene: TRBV30
j_gene: TRBJ2-2
CDR3nt: TGTGCCTGGAGTGTACTGATGAACACCGGGGAGCTGTTTTTT
CDR3aa: CAWSVLMNTGELFF

abundance: NA
d_gene: TRBD1
v_gene: TRBV25-1
j_gene: TRBJ2-5
CDR3nt: TGTGCCAGCAACCCAGGACAGGGTCTGTTCCAAGAGACCCAGTACTTC
CDR3aa: CASNPGQGLFQETQYF

abundance: NA
d_gene: NA
v_gene: TRBV11-3
j_gene: TRBJ2-1
CDR3nt: TGTGCCAGCAGCTTTGGAGGGGAGTTGTACAATGAGCAGTTCTTC
CDR3aa: CASSFGGELYNEQFF

abundance: NA
d_gene: TRBD2
v_gene: TRBV11-3
j_gene: TRBJ2-1
CDR3nt: TGTGCCAGCAGCTTTCGTAGCGGGAGGGCGTGGGTTAATGAGCAGTTCTTC
CDR3aa: CASSFRSGRAWVNEQFF

abundance: NA
d_gene: NA
v_gene: TRBV6-1
j_gene: TRBJ1-3
CDR3nt: TGTGCCAGCAGAATCAGGGGTTACTCTGGAAACACCATATATTTT
CDR3aa: CASRIRGYSGNTIYF

abundance: NA
d_gene: NA
v_gene: TRBV2
j_gene: TRBJ2-7
CDR3nt: TGTGCCAGCAGTGAAGCGGGGGGGGCACCCTACGAGCAGTACTTC
CDR3aa: CASSEAGGAPYEQYF

abundance: NA
d_gene: TRBD2
v_gene: TRBV11-2
j_gene: TRBJ2-3
CDR3nt: TGTGCCAGCAGCTTTCCGGGACTAGCGGCTGATACGCAGTATTTT
CDR3aa: CASSFPGLAADTQYF